This T cell receptor beta chain was sequenced for a study of vaccination and CD4 T cells after COVID-19. Looking at the study overall: Controls used CEFX viral epitopes (positive), HIV-1 Nef peptides (negative), or no peptide. Points from the study as a whole: Early post-infection timepoints were not included, and relatively few convalescent patients were studied.

Treatment defined: roughly 10-day PBMC culture with coronavirus spike peptide pools or control peptides (ViraFEST assay). TCR sequencing followed the expansion of antigen-specific T cells with peptide pools in ViraFEST. A remark on this clonotype: The antigen remains undetermined.

Researchers used the Oncomine TCR Beta short-read assay to sequence DNA from cultured CD4+ T cells. The authors extracted genomic DNA from cultured CD4+ T cells. TCRdb ran MiXCR on the PCR reads and lists one entry per CDR3 protein. The table lists 20,000 or so distinct CDR3 sequences, roughly three fifths of them singletons. The CDR3 sequence is 12 residues long. CDR1 is DFQATT and CDR2 is SNEGSKA in the germline V gene (reference sequence). The V segment lost 3 bases and the J segment 8 bases; nucleotides outside the gene matches: 6. The gene calls are TRBV20-1 and TRBJ1-2, with 7 bases that match TRBD1. The receptor's source is a human donor who had recovered from COVID-19. Sample: CD4+ T cells from blood, cultured in vitro. For the CDR3, the DNA is TGCAGTGCTAGGACAGGGAAAAACGGCTACACCTTC. Translating it yields CSARTGKNGYTF.